Each of the 19 T cell receptor beta chains below was sequenced from the same sample in a study of T-cell reconstitution after alpha-beta-depleted transplantation in children. Unique molecular identifiers were incorporated during preparation of the TCRbeta library. TCRdb re-analysed the PCR reads in MiXCR, keeping a single row per CDR3 protein. Seen here are 330,000 or so distinct CDR3 sequences, approximately 10% observed once, and the top ten hold 2% to 3%. The sequencing used PBMCs from the stem cell graft donor, collected from the stem cell graft. The receptor set was obtained from a human donor who donated a stem cell graft to a child with acute lymphoblastic leukemia.

The V and J genes are TRBV28 and TRBJ1-4; no clear D. With 5 bases removed from V and 4 bases from J, the gap between germline ends came to 14 bases. Looked up from germline, CDR1 is MDHEN and CDR2 is SYDVKM. The CDR3 totals 15 residues. CDR3 region: CASSPRIGFNEKLFF. CDR3 nucleotide sequence: TGTGCCAGCAGTCCCCGTATAGGCTTTAATGAAAAACTGTTTTTT.

The gene calls are TRBV15 and TRBJ2-3; no clear D gene. CDR1 is LNHNV, CDR2 YYDKDF, per germline (reference sequence). The CDR3 has 13 amino acids. Trimming left V 5 bases short and J 4 bases short, with 10 bases between. CDR3 amino acids: CATSARSADTQYF. CDR3 sequence (DNA): TGTGCCACCAGCGCCCGGTCGGCAGATACGCAGTATTTT.

The rearrangement joins TRBV20-1 to TRBJ2-5; TRBD2 agrees at 7 bases. J gave up 5 bases and V 3 bases, and 15 bases lay outside the gene matches. Germline CDR1 DFQATT, CDR2 SNEGSKA (reference sequence). There are 16 residues in the CDR3. The DNA for the CDR3 is TGCAGTGCTAGGCCACCGGGACTAAGTCTGATCGAGACCCAGTACTTC. Translation gives CSARPPGLSLIETQYF.

The table lists this clonotype with a few counts. The CDR3 reads CASSLATAGAQFF. CDR3 DNA: TGCGCCAGCAGCTTGGCCACCGCGGGAGCGCAGTTCTTC. The chain recombines TRBV5-1 with TRBJ2-1; 7 bases map to TRBD2. This CDR3 comprises 13 residues. The V gene end was trimmed by 0 bases and the J gene end by 12 bases; junction bases not matched to a gene: 6. The germline gives CDR1 SGHRS, CDR2 YFSETQ.

The chain combines TRBV20-1 with TRBJ1-5; D is unclear. Trimming cost V 0 bases and J 2 bases, with 11 bases left between them. CDR3 length equals 15 residues. CDR1 is DFQATT, CDR2 SNEGSKA, per germline (reference sequence). DNA of the CDR3: TGCAGTGCTAGAGAAGCGGGCCGGGGCAATCAGCCCCAGCATTTT. This gives the protein CSAREAGRGNQPQHF.

This clonotype was observed a handful of times. The gene calls are TRBV29-1 and TRBJ2-7, with 7 nucleotides matching TRBD1. The CDR3 runs 12 residues. The germline gives CDR1 SQVTM, CDR2 ANQGSEA. V shed 6 bases, J shed 0 bases, and the junction held 2 bases outside the gene matches. CDR3: CSVEGASYEQYF. In nucleotides, the CDR3 is TGCAGCGTCGAGGGGGCCTCCTACGAGCAGTACTTC.

The chain's CDR3 is CASSYRGGREKLFF. As DNA, the CDR3 is TGTGCCAGCAGTTACAGGGGCGGTCGTGAAAAACTGTTTTTT. The V and J genes are TRBV3-1 and TRBJ1-4, with TRBD1 identical over 7 bases. The CDR3 loop spans 14 amino acids. Germline V lookup: CDR1 LGHDT, CDR2 YNNKEL (reference sequence). Losses at the gene ends were 6 bases for V and 7 bases for J; bases not matched to a gene: 8.

The J gene is TRBJ2-5, the V gene TRBV7-9, with 9 bases aligning to TRBD1. This CDR3 contains 17 residues. The trim removed 0 bases at V and 4 bases at J, leaving 9 bases unmatched. CDR1 and CDR2 (germline): SEHNR, FQNEAQ (reference sequence). The CDR3 DNA reads as TGTGCCAGCAGCTTAGCCTGGGGGGACAGGGTTGGAGAGACCCAGTACTTC. This sequence encodes CASSLAWGDRVGETQYF. The full variable domain, rest sourced from reference TRBV7-9 and TRBJ2-5, is DTGVSQNPRHKITKRGQNVTFRCDPISEHNRLYWYRQTLGQGPEFLTYFQNEAQLEKSRLLSDRFSAERPKGSFSTLEIQRTEQGDSAMYLCASSLAWGDRVGETQYFGPGTRLLVL.

This clonotype has ten or more counts. The chain is built from TRBV4-1 and TRBJ2-2; 10 positions match TRBD2. J lost 1 base, V lost 1 base, and 0 bases had no gene match. The CDR3 contains 16 residues. The V gene's germline CDR1 is MGHRA and CDR2 YSYEKL. CDR3 sequence (DNA): TGCGCCAGCAGCCAAGGACTAGCGGGGAACACCGGGGAGCTGTTTTTT. Protein: CASSQGLAGNTGELFF.

CDR3 in amino acids: CSARVDRDLSLQETQYF. The CDR3 DNA sequence: TGCAGTGCTAGAGTTGACCGGGACTTGAGCCTCCAAGAGACCCAGTACTTC. The chain recombines TRBV20-1 with TRBJ2-5, with TRBD2 as a possible D gene (6 bases). Germline V gene lookup returns CDR1 DFQATT and CDR2 SNEGSKA (reference sequence). V lost 1 base to trimming and J lost 1 base, with 19 bases between them. The CDR3 sequence is 17 residues long.

This clonotype was detected only a few times. The V gene is TRBV20-1, the J gene TRBJ2-1, with 9 bases aligning to TRBD2. This CDR3 spans 15 amino acids. CDR1 DFQATT and CDR2 SNEGSKA come from the germline V gene (reference sequence). J gave up 1 base and V 6 bases, and 7 bases lay outside the gene matches. The CDR3 protein is CSAITSGWSYNEQFF. Here the CDR3 DNA reads TGCAGTGCGATAACTAGCGGGTGGTCCTACAATGAGCAGTTCTTC.

This clonotype has a count of ten or more. A junction end diverges from the germline sequence, so it may reflect a read error. This chain links TRBV5-1 with TRBJ1-2, with D uncertain. This CDR3 region has 11 residues. Looked up from germline, CDR1 is SGHRS and CDR2 is YFSETQ. The CDR3 DNA follows: TGTGCCAGCAGCGCAGACTATGGCTACACCTTC. Protein: CASSADYGYTF. The full variable domain, completed using reference TRBV5-1 and TRBJ1-2, is KAGVTQTPRYLIKTRGQQVTLSCSPISGHRSVSWYQQTPGQGLQFLFEYFSETQRNKGNFPGRFSGRQFSNSRSEMNVSTLELGDSALYLCASSADYGYTFGSGTRLTVV.

This clonotype was seen a few times. V is TRBV6-5 and J is TRBJ2-1; 12 nucleotides match TRBD2. The germline V gene encodes CDR1 MNHEY and CDR2 SVGAGI. This CDR3 comprises 16 residues. V shed 4 bases, J shed 7 bases, and the junction held 8 bases outside the gene matches. CDR3 loop: CASSSRLAGARNEQFF. Here the CDR3 DNA reads TGTGCCAGCAGTTCTCGACTAGCGGGAGCAAGAAATGAGCAGTTCTTC.

This clonotype turned up a few times. The chain uses TRBV27 and TRBJ2-6; 10 bases agree with TRBD1. CDR1 MNHEY and CDR2 SMNVEV come from the germline V gene (reference sequence). The length of the CDR3 is 18 residues. V lost 6 bases, J lost 2 bases, and 10 bases stayed unmatched. CDR3 coding DNA: TGTGCCAGCAGGCCCTTGACAGGGGGCAGCCCTGGGGCCAACGTCCTGACTTTC. It translates to CASRPLTGGSPGANVLTF.

The chain carries TRBV28 and TRBJ1-1; 12 nucleotides match TRBD1. The ends lost 1 base at V and 4 bases at J; junction bases unmatched: 7. Germline values: CDR1 MDHEN, CDR2 SYDVKM. The CDR3 sequence is 17 residues long. The CDR3 coding sequence is TGTGCCAGCAGTTTATCCGGGACAGGGGGCTCAGGCACTGAAGCTTTCTTT. Encoded protein: CASSLSGTGGSGTEAFF. Drawing the rest from reference TRBV28 and TRBJ1-1, the complete variable domain is DVKVTQSSRYLVKRTGEKVFLECVQDMDHENMFWYRQDPGLGLRLIYFSYDVKMKEKGDIPEGYSVSREKKERFSLILESASTNQTSMYLCASSLSGTGGSGTEAFFGQGTRLTVV.

This clonotype was detected many times. The chain has TRBV5-1 and TRBJ2-1; D is uncertain. Trimming cost V 4 bases and J 13 bases, with 12 bases left between them. The CDR3 is made up of 11 amino acids. CDR1 SGHRS and CDR2 YFSETQ come from the germline V gene. The chain's CDR3 is CASSLRPDQFF. The CDR3 DNA reads TGCGCCAGCAGCCTCCGACCCGACCAGTTCTTC. The full variable domain, completed using reference TRBV5-1 and TRBJ2-1, is KAGVTQTPRYLIKTRGQQVTLSCSPISGHRSVSWYQQTPGQGLQFLFEYFSETQRNKGNFPGRFSGRQFSNSRSEMNVSTLELGDSALYLCASSLRPDQFFGPGTRLTVL.

This clonotype was observed many times. The chain employs TRBV20-1 and TRBJ2-3; TRBD2 matches at 7 bases. Germline V gives CDR1 DFQATT, CDR2 SNEGSKA (reference sequence). With 0 bases clipped from V and 1 base from J, the junction kept 7 bases outside the gene matches. The CDR3 has 16 residues. The CDR3 reads CSARDYGRRGTDTQYF. In DNA form, the CDR3 reads TGCAGTGCTAGAGATTACGGGAGGAGGGGCACAGATACGCAGTATTTT.

This clonotype was found many times. J is TRBJ1-1 and V is TRBV4-1, with 9 bases aligning to TRBD1. Unmatched junction bases numbered 6, after V lost 5 bases and J lost 8 bases. Germline CDR1 is MGHRA and CDR2 is YSYEKL. The CDR3 spans 13 residues. Written as DNA, the CDR3 is TGCGCCAGCAGCGTGGACAGGGGCCCCGAAGCTTTCTTT. Translating it yields CASSVDRGPEAFF.

This clonotype came up a few times. This chain joins TRBV20-1 and TRBJ2-5; 7 bases align to TRBD1. Germline V CDR1 and CDR2: DFQATT, SNEGSKA (reference sequence). V lost 0 bases and J lost 5; bases outside the gene matches: 9. The CDR3 runs 15 residues. The CDR3 reads CSARDPQGSDETQYF. The CDR3 DNA follows: TGCAGTGCTAGAGATCCACAGGGGAGCGATGAGACCCAGTACTTC.